The rows below give T cell receptor beta chains drawn from one sample of a study of T cell responses to AZD1222 COVID-19 vaccine. Libraries were prepared by immunoSEQ multiplex PCR; TCRdb keeps only in-frame clonotypes and omits some of them. Of some 150,000 clones in the sample, 75% to 95% are singletons; the top ten hold about 3%. The input for sequencing was peripheral blood, taken on day 0 of MenACWY control vaccination. All receptors derive from an adult in good health. Both conserved end residues are part of each CDR3. The D gene is left open where the match is weak. Not every row has a clone size; where given, it reads once, few, many or a size class.

D,J,size,V,length,CDR3,DNA
-,TRBJ2-6,-,TRBV5-5,17,CASSYSPYRTGANVLTF,TGTGCCAGCAGCTACTCCCCCTACCGCACTGGGGCCAACGTCCTGACTTTC
-,TRBJ1-5,-,TRBV6-5,13,CASSYSSNQPQHF,TGTGCCAGCAGCTACAGTAGCAATCAGCCCCAGCATTTT
-,TRBJ1-2,-,TRBV19,13,CASSIWGPDGYTF,TGTGCCAGTAGTATATGGGGGCCAGATGGCTACACCTTC
-,TRBJ2-5,-,TRBV5-8,13,CASSLQGEETQYF,TGTGCCAGCAGCTTGCAAGGAGAAGAGACCCAGTACTTC
-,TRBJ2-7,-,TRBV5-1,14,CASSLDRAAYEQYF,TGCGCCAGCAGCTTGGACAGGGCGGCCTACGAGCAGTACTTC
TRBD2,TRBJ2-3,-,TRBV6-2/TRBV6-3,16,CASSRPGLAPADTQYF,TGTGCCAGCAGTCGCCCGGGACTAGCCCCAGCAGATACGCAGTATTTT
TRBD1,TRBJ2-1,-,TRBV24-1,16,CATSGPDRFSYNEQFF,TGTGCCACCAGTGGCCCGGACAGGTTCTCCTACAATGAGCAGTTCTTC
TRBD1,TRBJ1-2,-,TRBV27,14,CASSHRQGGYGYTF,TGTGCCAGCAGTCACCGGCAGGGGGGCTATGGCTACACCTTC
-,TRBJ2-7,-,TRBV14,14,CASSQDRLSYEQYF,TGTGCCAGCAGCCAAGACAGGTTATCCTACGAGCAGTACTTC
-,TRBJ1-3,-,TRBV12-5,16,CASGLNKWGLLNTIYF,TGTGCTAGTGGTTTGAACAAATGGGGATTACTAAACACCATATATTTT
-,TRBJ1-1,-,TRBV29-1,12,CSVDRTNTEAFF,TGCAGCGTTGACCGCACGAACACTGAAGCTTTCTTT
-,TRBJ2-7,-,TRBV5-1,14,CASSLGGVSVEQYF,TGCGCCAGCAGCTTGGGAGGGGTTAGCGTTGAGCAGTACTTC
TRBD2,TRBJ2-7,-,TRBV27,14,CASRAGGASYEQYF,TGTGCCAGCCGAGCGGGAGGCGCCTCCTACGAGCAGTACTTC
TRBD2,TRBJ2-3,-,TRBV25-1,14,CASKRGDGTDTQYF,TGTGCCAGCAAACGGGGGGATGGCACAGATACGCAGTATTTT
TRBD2,TRBJ2-5,-,TRBV7-9,17,CASSLGGTSGAQETQYF,TGTGCCAGCAGCTTAGGTGGGACTAGCGGAGCCCAAGAGACCCAGTACTTC
-,TRBJ1-2,-,TRBV7-3,14,CASSLMPGQYGYTF,TGTGCCAGCAGCTTAATGCCGGGACAATATGGCTACACCTTC
-,TRBJ1-1,-,TRBV21-1,11,CASQQGYEAFF,TGTGCCAGCCAACAGGGGTATGAAGCTTTCTTT
-,TRBJ1-5,-,TRBV28,11,CASSSAGPQHF,TGTGCCAGCAGCTCCGCTGGGCCCCAGCATTTT
TRBD1,TRBJ2-2,-,TRBV7-7,15,CASSKDREGTGELFF,TGTGCCAGCAGCAAGGACAGGGAAGGCACCGGGGAGCTGTTTTTT
-,TRBJ1-1,-,TRBV29-1,13,CSDARGGNTEAFF,TGCAGCGACGCCCGAGGGGGTAACACTGAAGCTTTCTTT
TRBD2,TRBJ2-1,-,TRBV10-1,15,CASRAGLAGEGEQFF,TGCGCCAGCAGGGCGGGCCTAGCGGGAGAGGGTGAGCAGTTCTTC
-,TRBJ1-2,-,TRBV24-1,14,CATSDLGRTYGYTF,TGTGCCACCAGTGATTTAGGACGGACCTATGGCTACACCTTC
-,TRBJ2-2,-,TRBV7-7,13,CASSLGPTGELFF,TGTGCCAGCAGCTTAGGACCCACCGGGGAGCTGTTTTTT
-,TRBJ2-7,many,TRBV9,12,CASSAPQGRQYF,TGTGCCAGCAGCGCTCCCCAGGGGAGGCAGTACTTC
TRBD1,TRBJ1-1,few,TRBV29-1,13,CSADGTGHTEAFF,TGCAGCGCCGACGGGACAGGGCACACTGAAGCTTTCTTT
-,TRBJ1-4,-,TRBV5-1,15,CASSLAGTQNEKLFF,TGCGCCAGCAGCTTGGCAGGCACCCAGAATGAAAAACTGTTTTTT
-,TRBJ1-1,-,TRBV2,15,CASSSFPAGNTEAFF,TGTGCCAGCAGCTCATTCCCCGCGGGGAACACTGAAGCTTTCTTT
-,TRBJ1-4,-,TRBV2,17,CASSERGGRLANEKLFF,TGTGCCAGCAGCGAGCGGGGGGGGCGCTTAGCTAATGAAAAACTGTTTTTT
TRBD2,TRBJ2-7,-,TRBV7-6,15,CASSLGLAGVGEQYF,TGTGCCAGCAGCTTAGGGCTAGCGGGAGTAGGGGAGCAGTACTTC
TRBD1,TRBJ1-6,-,TRBV6-2/TRBV6-3,14,CASSLWDRAGPLHF,TGTGCCAGCAGCCTGTGGGACAGGGCAGGGCCCCTCCACTTT
TRBD1,TRBJ1-1,-,TRBV9,16,CASSPQGVTGVTEAFF,TGTGCCAGCAGCCCCCAGGGAGTGACAGGGGTAACTGAAGCTTTCTTT
-,TRBJ1-4,-,TRBV6-1,15,CASSERVGPWEKLFF,TGTGCCAGCAGTGAAAGGGTCGGGCCCTGGGAAAAACTGTTTTTT
-,TRBJ1-3,-,TRBV5-6,16,CASSFVRGVSGNTIYF,TGTGCCAGCAGCTTTGTTAGAGGGGTTAGTGGAAACACCATATATTTT
-,TRBJ1-6,once,TRBV2,14,CASSVIKSNSPLHF,TGTGCCAGCAGTGTTATAAAAAGTAATTCACCCCTCCACTTT
-,TRBJ2-3,-,TRBV4-1,16,CASSQDPSRSTDTQYF,TGCGCCAGCAGCCAAGATCCCTCTAGGAGCACAGATACGCAGTATTTT
-,TRBJ1-1,-,TRBV6-5,13,CASSYSGGTEAFF,TGTGCCAGCAGTTACTCAGGGGGCACTGAAGCTTTCTTT
-,TRBJ2-2,-,TRBV7-9,17,CASSLLGVLTTAGELFF,TGTGCCAGCAGCCTCCTGGGGGTCCTAACAACGGCCGGGGAGCTGTTTTTT
-,TRBJ1-6,once,TRBV30,13,CAWSDGRSSPLHF,TGTGCCTGGAGCGACGGGAGAAGTTCACCCCTCCACTTT
-,TRBJ1-1,-,TRBV19,15,CASSIAGAPVTEAFF,TGTGCCAGTAGTATAGCGGGCGCCCCCGTCACTGAAGCTTTCTTT
-,TRBJ1-5,-,TRBV4-1,17,CASSQDGGAVSNQPQHF,TGCGCCAGCAGCCAAGACGGAGGCGCGGTTAGCAATCAGCCCCAGCATTTT
TRBD1,TRBJ2-7,-,TRBV9,14,CASSPTGVAYEQYF,TGTGCCAGCAGCCCAACAGGGGTTGCCTACGAGCAGTACTTC
-,TRBJ1-3,-,TRBV4-1,17,CASSRQDMGGSGNTIYF,TGCGCCAGCAGCCGGCAGGACATGGGGGGATCTGGAAACACCATATATTTT
TRBD2,TRBJ2-1,-,TRBV18,16,CASSRLAGVSYNEQFF,TGTGCCAGCTCACGACTAGCGGGCGTCTCCTACAATGAGCAGTTCTTC
-,TRBJ1-5,-,TRBV5-4,15,CASSFDPNSNQPQHF,TGTGCCAGCAGTTTCGACCCTAATAGCAATCAGCCCCAGCATTTT
-,TRBJ1-3,-,TRBV28,16,CASSPPGTRGRNTIYF,TGTGCCAGCAGTCCCCCCGGGACCAGAGGGAGAAACACCATATATTTT
-,TRBJ2-2,-,TRBV19,14,CASSMAHGTGELFF,TGTGCCAGTAGTATGGCCCATGGCACCGGGGAGCTGTTTTTT
-,TRBJ1-2,-,TRBV10-3,16,CAISEPEGSPNYGYTF,TGTGCCATCAGTGAGCCGGAAGGGAGCCCTAACTATGGCTACACCTTC
TRBD2,TRBJ2-3,-,TRBV15,17,CATSTRLAGQDGDTQYF,TGTGCCACCAGCACTAGACTAGCGGGCCAAGATGGAGATACGCAGTATTTT
-,TRBJ2-6,-,TRBV5-1,17,CASSSGQGRTGANVLTF,TGCGCCAGCAGCTCGGGGCAGGGGAGGACTGGGGCCAACGTCCTGACTTTC
TRBD1,TRBJ1-1,-,TRBV19,15,CASSMGRGPNTEAFF,TGTGCCAGTAGTATGGGCAGGGGGCCGAACACTGAAGCTTTCTTT
-,TRBJ2-6,-,TRBV19,14,CASQGFAGANVLTF,TGTGCCAGTCAGGGGTTTGCCGGTGCCAACGTCCTGACTTTC
-,TRBJ1-5,-,TRBV7-8,15,CASSLNAGGGQPQHF,TGTGCCAGCAGCTTAAATGCGGGGGGCGGACAGCCCCAGCATTTT
-,TRBJ1-2,-,TRBV5-1,16,CASSSTTRLANYGYTF,TGCGCCAGCAGCAGCACCACACGGCTGGCTAACTATGGCTACACCTTC
-,TRBJ2-7,few,TRBV30,13,CAWRRRGSDEQYF,TGTGCCTGGCGGCGGAGGGGGAGCGACGAGCAGTACTTC
-,TRBJ1-3,-,TRBV7-2,14,CASSLGASGNTIYF,TGTGCCAGCAGCCTGGGCGCTTCTGGAAACACCATATATTTT
-,TRBJ2-3,-,TRBV5-5,14,CASSLTGKADTQYF,TGTGCCAGCAGCTTGACAGGGAAGGCAGATACGCAGTATTTT
TRBD1,TRBJ1-1,-,TRBV12-5,20,CASGLAPTGAILQGNTEAFF,TGTGCTAGTGGTTTGGCCCCGACAGGGGCGATCCTTCAAGGGAACACTGAAGCTTTCTTT
TRBD1,TRBJ2-7,-,TRBV7-9,15,CASSLTRGQGYEQYF,TGTGCCAGCAGCTTAACTCGGGGACAGGGCTACGAGCAGTACTTC
TRBD1,TRBJ2-2,-,TRBV4-1,16,CASSPGTGMNTGELFF,TGCGCCAGCAGCCCGGGGACAGGGATGAACACCGGGGAGCTGTTTTTT
TRBD2,TRBJ2-3,-,TRBV10-3,17,CAISESRASGVRDTQYF,TGTGCCATCAGTGAGTCACGGGCTAGCGGGGTCCGAGATACGCAGTATTTT